This T cell receptor beta chain was profiled in a study of T cell therapy after organ transplantation. Some clones are missing from TCRdb's copy, which holds only in-frame ones; the method was immunoSEQ multiplex PCR. The sample includes some 1,300 clones, around 70% of them seen just once. As for this clone: Its antigen remains unidentified.

Trimming cost V 4 bases and J 0 bases, with 11 bases left between them. This CDR3 is 15 amino acids long. Germline V gene lookup returns CDR1 SGHDT and CDR2 YYEEEE. V gene TRBV5-6 combines with J gene TRBJ2-1; TRBD1 is a possible D gene (6 bases). The material was CD8+ T cells from blood, obtained before autologous CMV-specific T cell therapy. This TCR derives from a human patient who had received a solid organ transplant and had CMV disease. CDR3 coding DNA: TGTGCCAGCAGCCCTAGGACAGTCTCCTACAATGAGCAGTTCTTC. Its translation is CASSPRTVSYNEQFF.